This TCR beta chain was found in a study of blood T cell repertoires in COVID-19. About the study: Specimens from acute and convalescent COVID-19 originated in the United States, Italy and Spain.

Profiled with immunoSEQ multiplex PCR; TCRdb holds only in-frame clones, not every one. Among about 84,000 clones listed, about 96% were seen once. The V gene's germline CDR1 is MNHEY and CDR2 SMNVEV (reference sequence). The CDR3 loop spans 16 amino acids. V was cut by 2 bases and J by 3 bases, with 14 bases left in between. The sequence was obtained from a human donor with active COVID-19. The donor label of this sample is uncertain. The chain joins TRBV27 to TRBJ1-5; D might be TRBD1 (6 bases). Material: peripheral blood. This CDR3 reads CASSLPRTAPNQPQHF. In DNA form, the CDR3 reads TGTGCCAGCAGTTTACCCCGGACAGCCCCCAATCAGCCCCAGCATTTT.